This entry lists 32 T cell receptor beta chains sequenced from one sample in a study of cytomegalovirus exposure and HLA in healthy donors. 13 Jbeta primers and 60 Vbeta primers were used for the PCR. The data were produced by immunoSEQ multiplex PCR, yet TCRdb's version contains in-frame clones alone and is incomplete. The sample comprises 150,000 to 200,000 clones, 80% to 85% of which are singletons, and around 2.2% rests with the top ten. Material for sequencing was PBMCs. The receptor set was obtained from a woman aged 18-35 years in good health and CMV-seropositive.

The chain employs TRBV9 and TRBJ2-2, with 8 bases matching TRBD1. The CDR3 extends over 15 amino acids. Germline V gives CDR1 SGDLS, CDR2 YYNGEE. V lost 5 bases and J lost 4; bases outside the gene matches: 7. CDR3 sequence: CASSYLGQGTGELFF. The CDR3 coding sequence is TGTGCCAGCAGTTACCTAGGACAGGGCACCGGGGAGCTGTTTTTT.

The chain employs TRBV29-1 and TRBJ2-7; 8 bases agree with TRBD1. The J segment lost 7 bases and the V segment lost 2 bases, leaving 4 bases of the junction unmatched. The CDR3 sequence is 12 residues long. In germline, CDR1 is SQVTM, CDR2 ANQGSEA. This CDR3 is CSVEKTGVEQYF. The DNA of the CDR3 is TGCAGCGTTGAAAAGACAGGGGTGGAGCAGTACTTC.

The CDR3 nucleotides read TGTGCCAGCAGCCCACAGGGGAGAGGTGAAAAACTGTTTTTT. This encodes CASSPQGRGEKLFF. The chain carries TRBV7-2 and TRBJ1-4; 7 bases agree with TRBD1. The CDR3 loop spans 14 amino acids. Germline assignment: CDR1 SGHTA and CDR2 FQGNSA. Trimming removed 5 bases from V and 7 bases from J; junction bases left unmatched: 7.

The CDR3 bases are TGTGCCAGCAGCGCTACCTTTAGTCTGGCCTACAATGAGCAGTTCTTC. Translation: CASSATFSLAYNEQFF. V is TRBV9 and J is TRBJ2-1, with D hard to call. Trimming removed 3 bases at V and 2 bases at J, with 15 bases between. This CDR3 spans 16 amino acids. Germline-derived CDR1 and CDR2 are SGDLS and YYNGEE.

The chain uses TRBV19 and TRBJ2-7; the D gene is possibly TRBD1 (6 bases). The germline gives CDR1 LNHDA, CDR2 SQIVND (reference sequence). V shed 10 bases and J shed 0 bases, with 16 bases lying between them. The CDR3 length is 14 residues. CDR3 DNA sequence: TGTGCCAAATCTTCAACAGGGAGCTCCTACGAGCAGTACGTC. Translating gives CAKSSTGSSYEQYV.

This clone was seen a few times. This chain joins TRBV6-4 and TRBJ1-1; tentatively, D is TRBD1 (5 bases). The CDR3 length is 14 residues. The germline V and J ends were trimmed by 3 bases and 5 bases, with 13 bases remaining between them. The germline gives CDR1 MRHNA, CDR2 SNTAGT. CDR3 region: CASSESGEMTEAFF. In nucleotides, the CDR3 is TGTGCCAGCAGTGAATCGGGGGAAATGACTGAAGCTTTCTTT.

The chain combines TRBV29-1 with TRBJ2-3; tentatively, D is TRBD1 (5 bases). Per germline, CDR1 SQVTM and CDR2 ANQGSEA. CDR3 length: 13 amino acids. Trimming removed 6 bases at V and 4 bases at J, with 14 bases between. In DNA, the CDR3 is TGCAGCGTGGCTAAGACAGACCCAGATACGCAGTATTTT. It translates to CSVAKTDPDTQYF.

The rearrangement uses TRBV14 and TRBJ1-1, with D unclear. V lost 2 bases and J 5 bases, leaving 6 bases between the germline ends. Per germline, CDR1 SGHDN and CDR2 FVKESK. This CDR3 spans 12 amino acids. CDR3 DNA: TGTGCCAGCAGCCAATCCGGGACTGAAGCTTTCTTT. It encodes CASSQSGTEAFF.

This sequence joins TRBV5-1 and TRBJ1-2, with TRBD1 matching over 7 bases. This CDR3 spans 14 amino acids. Germline loops: CDR1 SGHRS, CDR2 YFSETQ. V shed 3 bases, J shed 4 bases, and the junction held 6 bases outside the gene matches. CDR3 coding DNA: TGCGCCAGCAGCTGGGACAGTTTTAGCTATGGCTACACCTTC. Translated: CASSWDSFSYGYTF.

This clone was counted a single time. V and J are TRBV18 and TRBJ1-5, with D possibly being TRBD1 (5 bases). V was trimmed by 0 bases and J by 5 bases, leaving 11 bases between them. The CDR3 spans 15 residues. The germline CDR1 and CDR2 sequences are KGHSH and LQKENI. The CDR3 here is CASSPPGRWDQPQHF. The CDR3 coding sequence is TGTGCCAGCTCACCACCGGGGCGGTGGGATCAGCCCCAGCATTTT.

The chain combines TRBV6-5 with TRBJ2-1; 11 bases align to TRBD2. This CDR3 contains 15 residues. The J segment lost 7 bases and the V segment lost 7 bases, leaving 9 bases of the junction unmatched. CDR1 and CDR2 (germline): MNHEY, SVGAGI. This CDR3 reads CASTPLGLAANEQFF. Written as DNA, the CDR3 is TGTGCCAGCACCCCATTGGGACTAGCGGCGAATGAGCAGTTCTTC.

The chain carries TRBV6-1 and TRBJ1-4; D may be TRBD1 (5 bases). This CDR3 is built from 14 residues. V gave up 7 bases and J gave up 1 base, with 10 bases separating them. Germline V gene lookup returns CDR1 MNHNS and CDR2 SASEGT. Here the CDR3 reads CASKSGGTNEKLFF. CDR3 bases: TGTGCCAGCAAGTCCGGGGGAACTAATGAAAAACTGTTTTTT.

The gene calls are TRBV11-3 and TRBJ2-5, with D maybe TRBD1 (6 bases). This CDR3 spans 16 amino acids. Deletions cut 2 bases from V and 1 base from J, with 14 bases between. Germline assignment: CDR1 SGHNT and CDR2 YENEEA. The CDR3 sequence: CASSLNWGQTQETQYF. In nucleotides, the CDR3 is TGTGCCAGCAGCTTAAATTGGGGGCAAACCCAAGAGACCCAGTACTTC.

The chain has TRBV11-1 and TRBJ2-1, with TRBD1 as a possible D gene (6 bases). This CDR3 comprises 17 residues. The V gene's germline CDR1 is SGHAT and CDR2 FQDESV (reference sequence). Between the trimmed V and J ends, which lost 0 bases and 6 bases, there was a span of 18 bases. CDR3: CASSLAGMGIGGNEQFF. CDR3 nucleotide sequence: TGTGCCAGCAGCTTAGCCGGGATGGGAATAGGGGGCAATGAGCAGTTCTTC.

The chain couples TRBV4-3 to TRBJ1-1; D not resolved. The CDR3 has 15 amino acids. V was pared by 1 base and J by 0 bases, with 9 bases between. Germline loops: CDR1 LGHNA, CDR2 YSLEER. CDR3 sequence reads: CASSQVANLNTEAFF. The DNA of the CDR3 is TGCGCCAGCAGCCAAGTTGCGAACCTGAACACTGAAGCTTTCTTT.

This clone was observed a single time. The chain uses TRBV7-9 and TRBJ2-3; 7 bases are shared with TRBD2. The CDR3 is made up of 15 amino acids. Germline V lookup: CDR1 SEHNR, CDR2 FQNEAQ (reference sequence). The V segment lost 5 bases and the J segment 0 bases; nucleotides outside the gene matches: 5. The chain's CDR3 is CASSSSGMSTDTQYF. CDR3 nucleotide sequence: TGTGCCAGCAGCAGCAGCGGGATGAGCACAGATACGCAGTATTTT.

This clone was recorded only once. This CDR3 is CASSLGRGASEYEQYF. Here the CDR3 DNA reads TGTGCCAGCAGCTTAGGTCGGGGGGCGTCGGAGTACGAGCAGTACTTC. The chain combines TRBV11-2 with TRBJ2-7, with D perhaps TRBD2 (7 bases). Trimming shortened V by 1 base and J by 4 bases, and 17 bases separated the two germline ends. The length of the CDR3 is 16 residues. Germline loops: CDR1 SGHAT, CDR2 FQNNGV.

V and J are TRBV19 and TRBJ2-4; 10 bases agree with TRBD1. V shed 5 bases, J shed 12 bases, and the junction held 10 bases outside the gene matches. Germline CDR1 reads LNHDA; CDR2 reads SQIVND (reference sequence). The CDR3 is made up of 14 amino acids. CDR3 amino acids: CASSRIDRGHSQYF. DNA of the CDR3: TGTGCCAGTAGTCGAATTGACAGGGGGCACAGTCAGTACTTC.

The V gene is TRBV5-1, the J gene TRBJ1-4; TRBD1 is a possible D gene (6 bases). The V end was cut by 3 bases, the J end by 4 bases, with 13 bases between. Germline-derived CDR1 and CDR2 are SGHRS and YFSETQ. The CDR3 is 15 residues long. CDR3 sequence reads: CASSSVTGNNEKLFF. CDR3 nucleotides: TGCGCCAGCAGCTCGGTGACAGGAAATAATGAAAAACTGTTTTTT.

CDR3 nucleotide sequence: TGTGCCAGCAGCGACAGGGGGAACAATCAGCCCCAGCATTTT. Its translation is CASSDRGNNQPQHF. The chain couples TRBV6-6 to TRBJ1-5; 9 nucleotides agree with TRBD1. The germline CDR1 and CDR2 sequences are MNHNY and SVGAGI (reference sequence). J was trimmed by 3 bases and V by 6 bases; bases with no gene match: 3. CDR3 length: 14 residues.

On this clone: Other DNA sequences of this sample code for an identical CDR3. The chain couples TRBV27 to TRBJ2-7; 8 positions match TRBD2. This CDR3 is 15 amino acids long. CDR1 is MNHEY and CDR2 is SMNVEV in the germline V gene (reference sequence). DNA of the CDR3: TGCGCCAGCCGCTCATCAGCGGGGGATTTCTACGAGCAGTACGTC. Its protein is CASRSSAGDFYEQYV.

The V and J genes are TRBV28 and TRBJ1-5; D may be TRBD1 (5 bases). Trimming took 6 bases from V and 7 from J, leaving 16 bases between them. Germline V gives CDR1 MDHEN, CDR2 SYDVKM. This CDR3 has 14 residues. CDR3 sequence (DNA): TGTGCCAGCAGCAGATCAGGGATCTGGCAGCCCCAGCATTTT. This translates into CASSRSGIWQPQHF. Combining the CDR3 with reference TRBV28 and TRBJ1-5 gives the whole variable domain DVKVTQSSRYLVKRTGEKVFLECVQDMDHENMFWYRQDPGLGLRLIYFSYDVKMKEKGDIPEGYSVSREKKERFSLILESASTNQTSMYLCASSRSGIWQPQHFGDGTRLSIL.

The J gene is TRBJ2-1, the V gene TRBV5-4, with 9 positions matching TRBD2. Unmatched junction bases numbered 5, after V lost 0 bases and J lost 4 bases. Germline values: CDR1 SGHNT, CDR2 YYREEE (reference sequence). The CDR3 is made up of 16 amino acids. As DNA, the CDR3 is TGTGCCAGCAGCTTGGGGGGCGGGGGGGCGTACAATGAGCAGTTCTTC. Translated: CASSLGGGGAYNEQFF.

The chain recombines TRBV2 with TRBJ1-6; 7 bases are shared with TRBD1. The CDR3 is 14 residues long. Germline CDR1 and CDR2: SNHLY and FYNNEI. V dropped 6 bases and J dropped 10; count of bases not matched to a gene: 9. The CDR3 is CASRPPGGGSPLHF. The CDR3 nucleotides read TGTGCCAGCAGGCCCCCAGGGGGAGGATCACCCCTCCACTTT.

This rearrangement joins TRBV25-1 to TRBJ1-3; 9 bases align to TRBD1. The CDR3 extends over 15 amino acids. V lost 6 bases, J lost 0 bases, and 3 bases stayed unmatched. CDR1 MGHDK and CDR2 SYGVNS come from the germline V gene. CDR3 DNA: TGTGCCAGCAGCGGACAGGGGATCTCTGGAAACACCATATATTTT. It yields the protein CASSGQGISGNTIYF.

This sequence joins TRBV6-5 and TRBJ2-3; 9 bases are shared with TRBD1. Trimming at V came to 4 bases and at J to 7 bases, leaving 9 bases not matched to a gene. Per germline, CDR1 MNHEY and CDR2 SVGAGI. The CDR3 is 15 residues long. The CDR3 DNA sequence: TGTGCCAGCAGTTCGGACAGGGGCCCCACTTATACGCAGTATTTT. It specifies CASSSDRGPTYTQYF.

The J gene is TRBJ2-3, the V gene TRBV7-9, with a weak D call TRBD2 (7 bases). CDR3 length: 16 residues. Germline assignment: CDR1 SEHNR and CDR2 FQNEAQ (reference sequence). Trimming stripped 3 bases from V and 5 bases from J, with 18 bases between. This chain's CDR3 is CASSLIRGGSEDTQYF. The CDR3, as DNA: TGTGCCAGCAGCTTGATAAGGGGGGGGTCCGAAGATACGCAGTATTTT. Full variable domain (remainder filled in from reference TRBV7-9 and TRBJ2-3): DTGVSQNPRHKITKRGQNVTFRCDPISEHNRLYWYRQTLGQGPEFLTYFQNEAQLEKSRLLSDRFSAERPKGSFSTLEIQRTEQGDSAMYLCASSLIRGGSEDTQYFGPGTRLTVL.

This clone was found a few times. This rearrangement joins TRBV15 to TRBJ1-4; 8 bases are a match to TRBD1. This CDR3 spans 16 amino acids. Germline CDR1 LNHNV, CDR2 YYDKDF (reference sequence). V gave up 0 bases and J gave up 8 bases; unmatched junction bases: 8. CDR3 nucleotide sequence: TGTGCCACCAGCAGAGATCTGGGCAGGGGGCACGAAAAACTGTTTTTT. Its protein product is CATSRDLGRGHEKLFF.

V gene TRBV27 combines with J gene TRBJ1-2; no clear D gene. This CDR3 has 13 amino acids. V was trimmed by 3 bases and J by 4 bases, leaving 9 bases between them. Germline V gene data show CDR1 as MNHEY and CDR2 as SMNVEV (reference sequence). DNA for the CDR3: TGTGCCAGCAGTTTCGGGTTAACCTATGGCTACACCTTC. This gives the protein CASSFGLTYGYTF.

This chain uses TRBV6-5 with TRBJ2-3, with 8 bases aligning to TRBD2. The germline V gene encodes CDR1 MNHEY and CDR2 SVGAGI. The CDR3 has 16 amino acids. J lost 3 bases, V lost 2 bases, and 7 bases had no gene match. CDR3 amino acids: CASSYLGGGLTDTQYF. CDR3 DNA sequence: TGTGCCAGCAGTTACCTGGGCGGGGGGCTAACAGATACGCAGTATTTT.

This chain joins TRBV2 and TRBJ2-1; D perhaps matches TRBD2 (6 bases). Per the germline V gene, CDR1 is SNHLY and CDR2 is FYNNEI. This CDR3 has 15 amino acids. V lost 4 bases and J 3 bases, leaving 13 bases between the germline ends. The CDR3 DNA reads as TGTGCCAGCAGTGCTATAGCGGCGGACTACAATGAGCAGTTCTTC. As protein: CASSAIAADYNEQFF.

This chain links TRBV7-2 with TRBJ2-3, with D tentatively TRBD2 (7 bases). This CDR3 has 13 residues. V lost 5 bases, J lost 6 bases, and 12 bases lay in between. CDR1 SGHTA and CDR2 FQGNSA come from the germline V gene. The CDR3 reads CASSRGAGDTQYF. CDR3 DNA: TGTGCCAGCAGCCGGGGGGCAGGGGATACGCAGTATTTT.